A single sample is the source of the 19 T cell receptor beta chains below, sequenced in a study of cytomegalovirus exposure and HLA in healthy donors (dated by TCRdb to 2016 to 2017). The protocol used for the library was the immunoSEQ multiplex PCR assay. A mixture of 60 forward primers for TCR Vbeta segments and 13 reverse primers for TCR Jbeta segments was used in the multiplex PCR. TCRdb holds this immuneACCESS table with in-frame rearrangements only. Some clones are missing; in checked studies, unresolved V genes explain under half, and the rest has no known cause. The sample yields about 130,000 clones; approximately 84% were counted once. The ten largest clones take up around 3% of the sample. Sequenced material: PBMCs. These receptors were obtained from a boy younger than 10 in good health and CMV-seronegative.

The V call is TRBV19, the J call TRBJ1-2, with TRBD1 as a possible D gene (6 bases). CDR3 length: 17 amino acids. Germline V lookup: CDR1 LNHDA, CDR2 SQIVND (reference sequence). V was shortened by 5 bases and J by 2 bases, with 21 bases between the two germline ends. The CDR3 DNA sequence: TGTGCCAGTAGTCTTTATCTACTGACAGGATCCAACTATGGCTACACCTTC. The encoded protein is CASSLYLLTGSNYGYTF. Filled out from reference TRBV19 and TRBJ1-2, the complete variable domain reads DGGITQSPKYLFRKEGQNVTLSCEQNLNHDAMYWYRQDPGQGLRLIYYSQIVNDFQKGDIAEGYSVSREKKESFPLTVTSAQKNPTAFYLCASSLYLLTGSNYGYTFGSGTRLTVV.

The rearrangement links TRBV27 to TRBJ2-5, with D tentatively TRBD1 (6 bases). CDR3 length: 14 amino acids. Germline CDR1 and CDR2: MNHEY and SMNVEV (reference sequence). V lost 4 bases, J lost 4 bases, and 13 bases lay in between. As DNA, the CDR3 is TGTGCCAGCAGTTCCACAGGGCCCATAGAGACCCAGTACTTC. Its translation: CASSSTGPIETQYF.

The CDR3 DNA follows: TGTGCCTGGAGCGCGAGGGACAGACTCCACTTT. Its protein product is CAWSARDRLHF. V usage is TRBV30 and J usage is TRBJ1-6; 7 bases align to TRBD1. CDR1 is GTSNPN, CDR2 SVGIG, per germline (reference sequence). The CDR3 length is 11 residues. The J segment lost 16 bases and the V segment lost 3 bases, leaving 6 bases of the junction unmatched.

This clone was counted once. The chain couples TRBV29-1 to TRBJ2-1; D perhaps matches TRBD2 (6 bases). Germline V gives CDR1 SQVTM, CDR2 ANQGSEA. The CDR3 sequence is 14 residues long. Trimming stripped 7 bases from V and 4 bases from J, with 17 bases between. As DNA, the CDR3 is TGCAGCGCCCCAGGGAGGAGGGGTTACAATGAGCAGTTCTTC. As protein: CSAPGRRGYNEQFF.

This chain links TRBV5-1 with TRBJ1-1, with no clear D. Germline V gene data show CDR1 as SGHRS and CDR2 as YFSETQ. The CDR3 is 13 residues long. Deletions cut 4 bases from V and 1 base from J, with 8 bases between. CDR3 nucleotide sequence: TGCGCCAGCAGCCACCAGGAGAACACTGAAGCTTTCTTT. This gives the protein CASSHQENTEAFF.

This clone was seen a handful of times. The rearrangement joins TRBV6-5 to TRBJ1-1; D gene ambiguous. CDR1 is MNHEY, CDR2 SVGAGI, per germline. This CDR3 contains 13 residues. The ends were cut back, 2 bases at V and 12 bases at J, with 16 bases in the middle. DNA of the CDR3: TGTGCCAGCAGTTACAAACCGCGTGAGTCGACTTTCTTT. This gives the protein CASSYKPRESTFF.

This chain uses TRBV6-1 with TRBJ1-4; D ambiguous. The CDR3 is 14 residues long. V lost 5 bases, J lost 7 bases, and 14 bases lay in between. CDR1 MNHNS and CDR2 SASEGT come from the germline V gene. DNA for the CDR3: TGTGCCAGCAGTTCCGGGAACCCGAGTGAAAAACTGTTTTTT. It translates to CASSSGNPSEKLFF.

This clone was seen just once. The chain carries TRBV27 and TRBJ1-1; 8 bases map to TRBD1. This CDR3 is built from 15 residues. Germline CDR1 and CDR2: MNHEY and SMNVEV (reference sequence). V trimming: 8 bases; J trimming: 3 bases; junction bases outside the gene matches: 11. CDR3 amino acids: CASATQGAPDTEAFF. DNA for the CDR3: TGTGCCAGCGCTACCCAGGGGGCGCCGGACACTGAAGCTTTCTTT.

The chain couples TRBV6-1 to TRBJ2-7, with D possibly matching TRBD2 (5 bases). The CDR3 contains 14 residues. V dropped 1 base and J dropped 0 bases, with 7 bases sitting between them. Germline V gene lookup returns CDR1 MNHNS and CDR2 SASEGT. The CDR3 here is CASSEEGDSYEQYF. For the CDR3, the DNA is TGTGCCAGCAGTGAAGAGGGAGACTCCTACGAGCAGTACTTC.

V gene TRBV7-2 combines with J gene TRBJ2-1; possible D gene TRBD2, 6 bases. The length of the CDR3 is 14 residues. Between the trimmed V and J ends, which lost 1 base and 10 bases, there was a span of 14 bases. Germline lookup yields CDR1 SGHTA and CDR2 FQGNSA. This CDR3 is CASSLGGPGSEQFF. As DNA, the CDR3 is TGTGCCAGCAGCTTAGGGGGACCCGGGAGCGAGCAGTTCTTC. The entire variable domain, with the rest obtained from reference TRBV7-2 and TRBJ2-1, is as follows: GAGVSQSPSNKVTEKGKDVELRCDPISGHTALYWYRQSLGQGLEFLIYFQGNSAPDKSGLPSDRFSAERTGGSVSTLTIQRTQQEDSAVYLCASSLGGPGSEQFFGPGTRLTVL.

V is TRBV27 and J is TRBJ1-1, with D tentatively TRBD1 (5 bases). Per the germline V gene, CDR1 is MNHEY and CDR2 is SMNVEV (reference sequence). V lost 0 bases to trimming and J lost 12 bases, with 14 bases between them. CDR3 length: 13 amino acids. In nucleotides, the CDR3 is TGTGCCAGCAGTTTATCGGGCGGGGGGGGTACTTTCTTT. Protein: CASSLSGGGGTFF.

In DNA form, the CDR3 reads TGTGCCAGCGGGAGAAGGGGGGAGACCCAGTACTTC. It encodes CASGRRGETQYF. The chain has TRBV10-3 and TRBJ2-5; TRBD2 is a possible D gene (7 bases). CDR3 length equals 12 residues. The V and J ends lost 10 bases and 5 bases respectively, with 14 bases between them. Germline values: CDR1 ENHRY, CDR2 SYGVKD.

The V and J genes are TRBV7-9 and TRBJ2-1; 11 bases are a match to TRBD2. The junction had 5 bases not matched to a gene; V was cut back by 3 bases and J by 7 bases. CDR1 and CDR2 (germline): SEHNR, FQNEAQ (reference sequence). This CDR3 has 15 residues. As DNA, the CDR3 is TGTGCCAGCAGCTTGCTAGCGGGAGGTCGAAATGAGCAGTTCTTC. Its protein product is CASSLLAGGRNEQFF.

The table lists this clone with a few counts. This chain links TRBV7-3 with TRBJ2-2, with D unresolved. This CDR3 has 14 residues. CDR1 SGHTA and CDR2 FQGTGA come from the germline V gene. Trimming took 3 bases from V and 7 from J, leaving 12 bases between them. The CDR3 DNA sequence: TGTGCCAGCAGCTTCGGCGGCAACGGCGGGGAGCTGTTTTTT. It codes for CASSFGGNGGELFF.

The V gene is TRBV7-9, the J gene TRBJ2-1; D is uncertain. Trimming removed 5 bases from V and 5 bases from J, with 10 bases in between. The CDR3 is 13 residues long. The V gene's germline CDR1 is SEHNR and CDR2 FQNEAQ (reference sequence). The CDR3 sequence is CASSPTTHNEQFF. The CDR3 nucleotides are TGTGCCAGCAGCCCTACTACTCACAATGAGCAGTTCTTC.

This CDR3 reads CASSATGNYNSPLHF. CDR3 nucleotides: TGTGCCAGCAGCGCAACAGGGAACTATAATTCACCCCTCCACTTT. The rearrangement uses TRBV13 and TRBJ1-6, with D tentatively TRBD1 (6 bases). This CDR3 region has 15 residues. V was clipped by 5 bases and J by 3 bases, with 11 bases between them. Germline CDR1 PRHDT, CDR2 FYEKMQ (reference sequence).

The CDR3, as DNA: TGCGCCAGCAGCTTTCTAGGGGCCAATACGCAGTATTTT. Protein product: CASSFLGANTQYF. The V call is TRBV4-1, the J call TRBJ2-3; D is perhaps TRBD1 (5 bases). The V gene's germline CDR1 is MGHRA and CDR2 YSYEKL. The CDR3 is made up of 13 amino acids. V lost 5 bases and J 7 bases, leaving 13 bases between the germline ends.

The chain combines TRBV5-6 with TRBJ1-1; no clear D. The CDR3 length is 13 residues. Germline loops: CDR1 SGHDT, CDR2 YYEEEE. With 0 bases removed from V and 3 bases from J, the gap between germline ends came to 6 bases. CDR3 amino acids: CASSLGAHTEAFF. The CDR3 DNA is TGTGCCAGCAGCTTGGGGGCCCACACTGAAGCTTTCTTT.

The CDR3 loop reads CASSLNPGTENQPQHF. For the CDR3, the DNA is TGTGCCAGCAGCTTAAACCCCGGGACAGAAAATCAGCCCCAGCATTTT. V and J are TRBV4-2 and TRBJ1-5; 7 nucleotides agree with TRBD1. Germline V gene sequence: CDR1 LGHNA, CDR2 YNFKEQ. After removal of 5 bases from V and 4 bases from J, the junction contained 11 bases not matched to a gene. This CDR3 contains 16 residues.